This entry features one T cell receptor (beta chain) sequence. Its antigen is currently unknown. This record belongs to a study of cytomegalovirus exposure and HLA in healthy donors. General study results and limits: In a later analysis, at a false discovery rate of 0.05, roughly 16,000 TCR beta sequences matched HLA alleles.

PCR involved 60 Vbeta and 13 Jbeta primers. Assay: immunoSEQ multiplex PCR; the TCRdb copy retains only in-frame clones and omits some. The repertoire holds some 190,000 clones, around 87% seen once, with around 1% in the top ten. V was clipped by 5 bases and J by 6 bases, with 20 bases between them. CDR3 length equals 16 residues. Germline V lookup: CDR1 MNHNY, CDR2 SVGAGI (reference sequence). The sequencing input was PBMCs. The sequence was collected from a boy younger than 10 in good health and CMV-seronegative. The chain carries TRBV6-6 and TRBJ1-5; a possible D gene is TRBD1 (5 bases). For the CDR3, the DNA is TGTGCCAGCAGTCACTATTCAGGGTCTCGAAGTCAGCCCCAGCATTTT. Its translation is CASSHYSGSRSQPQHF.